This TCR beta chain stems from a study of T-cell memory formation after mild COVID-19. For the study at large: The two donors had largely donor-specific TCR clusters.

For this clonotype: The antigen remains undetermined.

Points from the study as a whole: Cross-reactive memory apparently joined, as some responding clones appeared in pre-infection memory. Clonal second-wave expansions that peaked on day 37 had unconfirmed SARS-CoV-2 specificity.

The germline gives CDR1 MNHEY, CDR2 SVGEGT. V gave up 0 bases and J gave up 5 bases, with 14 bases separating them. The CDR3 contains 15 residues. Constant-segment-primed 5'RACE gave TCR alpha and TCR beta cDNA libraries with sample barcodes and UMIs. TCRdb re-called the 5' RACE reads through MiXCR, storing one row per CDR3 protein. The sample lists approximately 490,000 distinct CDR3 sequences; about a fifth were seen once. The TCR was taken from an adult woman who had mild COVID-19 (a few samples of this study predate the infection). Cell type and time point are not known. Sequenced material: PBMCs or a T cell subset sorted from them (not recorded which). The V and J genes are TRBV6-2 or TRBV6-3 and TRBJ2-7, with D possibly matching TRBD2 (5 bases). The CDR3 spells CASSYSTTPGDEQYF. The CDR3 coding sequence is TGTGCCAGCAGTTACTCGACTACTCCTGGCGACGAGCAGTACTTC.